A selection of T cell receptor beta chains follows, all from one sample in a study of Ad26.COV2.S vaccination and SARS-CoV-2 variants. TCRdb keeps only in-frame clones here, not all; method: immunoSEQ multiplex PCR. The sample yields a few hundred thousand clones, 70% to 90% seen once. The source was peripheral blood, collected in a trial of Ad26.COV2.S vaccine versus placebo. The receptors stem from a person between 18 and 59 years old who received the Ad26.COV2.S COVID-19 vaccine or a placebo. Each CDR3 is given with its conserved first and last residue. D genes are given only for firm matches. Only part of the rows carry a size: once, few, many, or a class if the clone is expanded.

TRBV19,14,.,TRBJ2-2,.,TGTGCCAGTAGCCTGGACAACCCACCCGGGGAGCTGTTTTTT,CASSLDNPPGELFF
TRBV28,18,.,TRBJ2-3,.,TGTGCCAGCGGATTCTCCCTTGGGCAGCAGCCAATGAACCGTACGCAGTATTTT,CASGFSLGQQPMNRTQYF
TRBV5-6,17,.,TRBJ2-4,TRBD2,TGTGCCAGCAGCCGAGAAGCTAGCGGGGCAGCCAAAAACATTCAGTACTTC,CASSREASGAAKNIQYF
TRBV28,12,once,TRBJ1-2,.,TGTGCCAGCAGTTTGGGGGCTGGTGGCTACACCTTC,CASSLGAGGYTF
TRBV4-2,17,.,TRBJ2-3,TRBD2,TGTGCCAGCACCCAGAGGAACCGGGGACTAGATCCAGATACGCAGTATTTT,CASTQRNRGLDPDTQYF
TRBV5-4,14,.,TRBJ1-3,.,TGTGCCAGCATGATCGGTCTTACGGGGAACACCATATATTTT,CASMIGLTGNTIYF
TRBV6-1,17,.,TRBJ1-5,TRBD1,TGTGCCAGCAGTGAATTAAGCGGCAGGGGGCGCAATCAGCCCCAGCATTTT,CASSELSGRGRNQPQHF
TRBV10-3,16,.,TRBJ2-1,TRBD2,TGTGCCACAGGACTAGCGGGGGGACCGATATTAAATGAGCAGTTCTTC,CATGLAGGPILNEQFF
TRBV5-6,17,.,TRBJ2-1,.,TGTGCCAGCAGCTTCTTTAGCTGGCTAGCGACCTACAATGAGCAGTTCTTC,CASSFFSWLATYNEQFF
TRBV28,14,.,TRBJ2-3,TRBD1,TGTGCCAGCAGTCCCGGGACAGCCCCTGATACGCAGTATTTT,CASSPGTAPDTQYF
TRBV19,15,.,TRBJ1-4,.,TGTGCCAGTAGTATCCTGGCAGGTAAAAGTGAAAAACTGTTTTTT,CASSILAGKSEKLFF